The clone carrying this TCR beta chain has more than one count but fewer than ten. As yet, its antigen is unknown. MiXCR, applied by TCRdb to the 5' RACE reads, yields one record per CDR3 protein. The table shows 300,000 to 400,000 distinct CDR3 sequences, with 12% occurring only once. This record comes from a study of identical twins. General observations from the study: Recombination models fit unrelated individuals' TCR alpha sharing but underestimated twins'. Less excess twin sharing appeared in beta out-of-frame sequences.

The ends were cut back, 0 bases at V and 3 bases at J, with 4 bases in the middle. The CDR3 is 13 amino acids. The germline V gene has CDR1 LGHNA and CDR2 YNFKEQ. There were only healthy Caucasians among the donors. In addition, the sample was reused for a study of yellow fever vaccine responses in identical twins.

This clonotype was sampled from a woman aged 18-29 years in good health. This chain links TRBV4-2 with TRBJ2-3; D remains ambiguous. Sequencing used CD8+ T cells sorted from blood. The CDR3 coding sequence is TGTGCCAGCAGCCAAGAGTGGACAGATACGCAGTATTTT. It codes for CASSQEWTDTQYF.